Given below is one T cell receptor beta chain in context. Its antigen remains unknown. The data belong to a study of radiotherapy plus CTLA-4 blockade in lung cancer. Study-level background: Objective responses were seen in around 20% of patients, disease control in around 31%. Overall study results and limits: After treatment with radiotherapy plus ipilimumab, TCR clones that came from the tumor expanded in blood. Among reported predictors of response, early blood T cell clone dynamics with interferon-beta performed best.

Treatment of patients with chemo-refractory metastatic non-small-cell lung cancer consisted of focal radiation plus CTLA-4 blockade with ipilimumab. Assay: immunoSEQ multiplex PCR; the TCRdb copy retains only in-frame clones and omits some. The table has about 72,000 clones, around 80% seen once; the top ten hold 7% to 7.5%. Germline loops: CDR1 SGHTA, CDR2 FQGNSA. V was trimmed by 5 bases and J by 3 bases, leaving 17 bases between them. CDR3 size: 16 residues. The sample in question was peripheral blood, obtained from a patient treated with radiotherapy plus ipilimumab. This sequence was found in a human donor with non-small cell lung cancer who had a complete response to radiotherapy plus ipilimumab. The V gene is TRBV7-2, the J gene TRBJ1-5; D gene ambiguous. The CDR3 coding sequence is TGTGCCAGCAGCCCAACCCCGGGGAGGGTCAATCAGCCCCAGCATTTT. Protein sequence: CASSPTPGRVNQPQHF.